This T cell receptor beta chain was identified in a study of identical twins. Points from the study as a whole: Analyses of zero insertions could be partly confounded by invariant MAIT and iNKT cells. Insertion counts were lower in abundant cord blood beta clonotypes, a trend that memory repertoires did not show. Models underestimated out-of-frame TCR alpha sharing in monozygotic twins.

A universal primer binding site was introduced by template switching. The final cDNA contained unique molecular identifiers. TCRdb re-called the 5' RACE reads through MiXCR, storing one row per CDR3 protein. The sample carries a few hundred thousand distinct CDR3 sequences, approximately 8.6% recorded once. The germline V gene has CDR1 DFQATT and CDR2 SNEGSKA (reference sequence). The CDR3 runs to 15 residues. Trimming took 2 bases from V and 0 from J, leaving 10 bases between them. This clonotype turned up a few times. Its antigen is not identified. The same sample was also studied in work on yellow fever vaccine responses in identical twins.

The genes are TRBV20-1 and TRBJ2-2, with D perhaps matching TRBD2 (5 bases). Sequenced material: CD8+ T cells sorted from blood. The TCR was taken from a young woman in good health. The CDR3 nucleotides are TGCAGTGCTAGAAGAATAGCGACGAACACCGGGGAGCTGTTTTTT. This translates into CSARRIATNTGELFF.